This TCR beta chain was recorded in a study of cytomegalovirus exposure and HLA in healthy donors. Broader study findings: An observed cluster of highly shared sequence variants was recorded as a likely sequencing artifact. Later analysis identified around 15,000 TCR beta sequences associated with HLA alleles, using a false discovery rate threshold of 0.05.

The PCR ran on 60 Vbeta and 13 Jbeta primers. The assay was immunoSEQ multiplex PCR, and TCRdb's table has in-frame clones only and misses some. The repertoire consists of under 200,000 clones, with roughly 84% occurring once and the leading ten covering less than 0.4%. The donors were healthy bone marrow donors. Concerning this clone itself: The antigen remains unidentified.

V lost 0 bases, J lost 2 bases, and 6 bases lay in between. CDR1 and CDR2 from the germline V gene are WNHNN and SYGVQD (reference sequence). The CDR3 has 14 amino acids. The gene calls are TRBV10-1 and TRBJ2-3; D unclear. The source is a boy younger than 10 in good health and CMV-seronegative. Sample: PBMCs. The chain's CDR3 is CASSESGSTDTQYF. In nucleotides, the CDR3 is TGCGCCAGCAGTGAGTCCGGTTCCACAGATACGCAGTATTTT.